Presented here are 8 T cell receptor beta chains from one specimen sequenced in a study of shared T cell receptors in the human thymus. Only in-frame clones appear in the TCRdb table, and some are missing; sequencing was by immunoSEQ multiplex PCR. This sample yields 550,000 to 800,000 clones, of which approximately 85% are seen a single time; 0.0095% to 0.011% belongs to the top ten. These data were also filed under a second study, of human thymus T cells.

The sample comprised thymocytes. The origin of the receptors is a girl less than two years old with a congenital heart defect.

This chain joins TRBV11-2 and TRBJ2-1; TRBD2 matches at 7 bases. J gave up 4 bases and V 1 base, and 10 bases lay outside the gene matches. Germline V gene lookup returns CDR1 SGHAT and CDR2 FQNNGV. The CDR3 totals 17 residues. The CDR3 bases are TGTGCCAGCAGCTTAGGAGAGGGACTAACTGAATACAATGAGCAGTTCTTC. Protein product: CASSLGEGLTEYNEQFF.

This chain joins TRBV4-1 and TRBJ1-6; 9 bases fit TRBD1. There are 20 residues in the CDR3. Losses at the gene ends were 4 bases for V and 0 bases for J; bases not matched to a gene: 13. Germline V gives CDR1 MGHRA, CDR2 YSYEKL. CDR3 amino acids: CASSRHRDREPSSYNSPLHF. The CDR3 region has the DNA TGCGCCAGCAGCCGCCACCGGGACAGGGAACCAAGCTCCTATAATTCACCCCTCCACTTT.

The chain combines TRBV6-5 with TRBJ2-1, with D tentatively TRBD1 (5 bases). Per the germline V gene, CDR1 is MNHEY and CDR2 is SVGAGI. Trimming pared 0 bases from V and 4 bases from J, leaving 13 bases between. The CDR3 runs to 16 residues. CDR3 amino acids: CASSYSGVGRYNEQFF. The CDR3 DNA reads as TGTGCCAGCAGTTACTCTGGGGTGGGGCGGTACAATGAGCAGTTCTTC.

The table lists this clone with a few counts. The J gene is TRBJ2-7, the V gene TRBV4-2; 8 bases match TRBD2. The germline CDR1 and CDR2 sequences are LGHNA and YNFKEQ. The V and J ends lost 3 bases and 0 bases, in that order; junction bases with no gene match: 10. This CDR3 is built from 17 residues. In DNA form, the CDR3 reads TGTGCCAGCAGCCAGAGGTTTAGCGGGGATAGCTCCTACGAGCAGTACTTC. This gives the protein CASSQRFSGDSSYEQYF.

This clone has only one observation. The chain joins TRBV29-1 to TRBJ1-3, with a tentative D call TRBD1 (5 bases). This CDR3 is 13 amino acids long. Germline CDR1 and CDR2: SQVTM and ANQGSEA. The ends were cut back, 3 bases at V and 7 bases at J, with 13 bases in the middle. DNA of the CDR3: TGCAGCGTTGATGGGGGGATTAGCAACACCATATATTTT. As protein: CSVDGGISNTIYF.

CDR3: CASSVGTSLYYNEQFF. CDR3 sequence (DNA): TGTGCCAGCAGCGTAGGAACTAGTCTCTACTACAATGAGCAGTTCTTC. This chain joins TRBV9 and TRBJ2-1; the D gene is possibly TRBD2 (5 bases). Germline V CDR1 and CDR2: SGDLS, YYNGEE. With 0 bases removed from V and 3 bases from J, the gap between germline ends came to 13 bases. This CDR3 contains 16 residues.

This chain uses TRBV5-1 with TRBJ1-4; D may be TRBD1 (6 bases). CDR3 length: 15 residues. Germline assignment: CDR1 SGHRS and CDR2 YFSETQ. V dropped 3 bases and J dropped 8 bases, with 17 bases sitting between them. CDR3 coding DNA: TGCGCCAGCAGCTCTACACAGGGATCTTTCGAAAAACTGTTTTTT. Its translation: CASSSTQGSFEKLFF.

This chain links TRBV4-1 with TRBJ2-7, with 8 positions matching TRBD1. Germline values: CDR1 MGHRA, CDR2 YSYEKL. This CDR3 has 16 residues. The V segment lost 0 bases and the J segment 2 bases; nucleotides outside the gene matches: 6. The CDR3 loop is CASSQEDREITYEQYF. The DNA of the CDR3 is TGCGCCAGCAGCCAAGAGGACAGGGAGATAACCTACGAGCAGTACTTC.